The 6 T cell receptor beta chains below all came from one sample that was sequenced in a study of blood T cell repertoires in COVID-19. TCRdb's table, derived via immunoSEQ multiplex PCR, lists solely in-frame clones and lacks some. The sample lists about 250,000 clones; about 85% were seen once. The sample taken for sequencing was peripheral blood. The source of these receptors is a woman over 75 with acute or convalescent COVID-19.

The chain is built from TRBV7-9 and TRBJ1-2; possibly TRBD1 for D (6 bases). This CDR3 spans 15 amino acids. V lost 1 base and J lost 4, with 13 bases in between. Per the germline V gene, CDR1 is SEHNR and CDR2 is FQNEAQ (reference sequence). In DNA, the CDR3 is TGTGCCAGCAGCTTAGAGGCGGGGGGCGGCTATGGCTACACCTTC. Its translation: CASSLEAGGGYGYTF. The variable domain in full, completed from reference TRBV7-9 and TRBJ1-2, reads DTGVSQNPRHKITKRGQNVTFRCDPISEHNRLYWYRQTLGQGPEFLTYFQNEAQLEKSRLLSDRFSAERPKGSFSTLEIQRTEQGDSAMYLCASSLEAGGGYGYTFGSGTRLTVV.

The CDR3 loop is CASSDRERTEPTYEQYF. The CDR3 coding sequence is TGTGCCAGCAGTGACAGGGAAAGGACAGAGCCTACCTACGAGCAGTACTTC. The J gene is TRBJ2-7, the V gene TRBV6-4, with D possibly TRBD1 on 6 matching bases. The V end was cut by 2 bases, the J end by 2 bases, with 19 bases between. Per germline, CDR1 MRHNA and CDR2 SNTAGT. The CDR3 is made up of 17 amino acids.

V and J are TRBV6-1 and TRBJ1-5; 8 bases line up with TRBD1. The CDR3 is made up of 15 amino acids. CDR1 MNHNS and CDR2 SASEGT come from the germline V gene. V was pared by 2 bases and J by 4 bases, with 4 bases of the junction left unmatched. The CDR3 is CASSERTGRNQPQHF. The CDR3 DNA reads as TGTGCCAGCAGTGAAAGGACAGGGAGGAATCAGCCCCAGCATTTT.

The chain is built from TRBV7-8 and TRBJ1-2; 8 bases are a match to TRBD1. This CDR3 has 14 amino acids. Germline CDR1 is SGHVS and CDR2 is FQNEAQ. The J segment lost 11 bases and the V segment lost 4 bases, leaving 12 bases of the junction unmatched. For the CDR3, the DNA is TGTGCCAGCAGCTGGGGACAGGATGACTCGGGGTACACCTTC. Translating it yields CASSWGQDDSGYTF.

A word on this clone: Within the sample, other DNA sequences also encode this same CDR3. The chain joins TRBV5-1 to TRBJ2-2; TRBD1 matches at 10 bases. Germline loops: CDR1 SGHRS, CDR2 YFSETQ. V gave up 4 bases and J gave up 4 bases; unmatched junction bases: 4. The CDR3 has 15 residues. In DNA, the CDR3 is TGCGCCAGCAGCGAGGACAGGGGGATCACCGGGGAGCTGTTTTTT. Residues: CASSEDRGITGELFF.

The V and J genes are TRBV3-1 (or the pseudogene TRBV3-2) and TRBJ2-7; tentative D call: TRBD2 (5 bases). The CDR3 loop spans 12 amino acids. The germline V gene encodes CDR1 LGHDT and CDR2 YNNKEL (reference sequence). V was cut by 0 bases and J by 9 bases, with 9 bases left in between. CDR3 protein: CASSQDRRPQYF. CDR3 DNA: TGTGCCAGCAGCCAAGATAGGAGGCCGCAGTACTTC.